The entry below gives a single T cell receptor beta chain sequence along with its context. There is no known antigen for this receptor. Per-base qualities were not stored, and no clone one base away is much larger. The immunoSEQ Assay was the method used to sequence TCRbeta CDR3 regions. After extraction, genomic DNA underwent amplification by bias-controlled multiplex PCR, followed by high-throughput sequencing. From the authors' description of their analysis: To quantify the absolute abundance of every unique TCRbeta CDR3 region, sequences were collapsed and filtered. T cell fraction was estimated by normalization of TCRbeta template counts to usable DNA, with usable DNA being measured through amplification of reference genes present in all nucleated cells. Repertoire TCRs were annotated as SARS-CoV-2-specific when V gene, CDR3 amino acid sequence and J gene were exactly matched to a known reactive TCR set. MIRA supplied the reference SARS-CoV-2 TCR set, which was filtered for enrichment in COVID-19-positive ImmuneCODE repertoires so that public or cross-reactive TCRs were removed. Based on the MIRA antigens, annotated TCRs were further analysed at the level of specific ORF or position within ORF. Depth was the summed frequency of annotated unique rearrangements, while breadth was defined as annotated unique rearrangements over total unique productive rearrangements. Two-sided Wilcoxon rank-sum tests were used to compare TCR breadth between groups. Held by TCRdb, this immuneACCESS table contains in-frame sequences only and omits some clones. Under half of the omission traces to an unresolved V gene where checked; the cause of the rest is unknown. Clone size and the V and J calls come from that table; the DNA yielded D and trimming. The sample yields 85,000 to 120,000 clones; around three quarters were counted once. The ten largest account for roughly 17% of the sample.

This specimen belongs to a study of Ad26.COV2.S vaccination and SARS-CoV-2 variants (dated by TCRdb to the early 2020s). Regarding the research as a whole: TCRbeta repertoire sequencing served as the tool for gauging how specific and how broad the SARS-CoV-2-reactive T cell receptors were following Ad26.COV2.S vaccination. A total of 32 samples were included in the TCR-sequenced set, comprising some 20 Ad26.COV2.S vaccine recipients, 5 placebo recipients and 8 SARS-CoV-2 convalescent individuals.

V is reduced by 2 bases and J by 5 bases, leaving a spacing of 4 bases between them. According to the germline V gene, CDR1 reads MNHEY and CDR2 reads SVGEGT. Spanning cysteine to phenylalanine, the CDR3 consists of 12 amino acids. The DNA shown is the 36-base CDR3, in frame from base 1. Reading the label with the study, this specimen's time point is: individuals recovered from natural SARS-CoV-2 infection. Results and caveats for the whole study, not just this receptor: The authors noted that total T cell responses may have been underestimated by the TCR breadth and depth analyses. Non-spike TCR breadth was comparable between vaccine and placebo recipients, consistent with the vaccine containing only spike. Compared with placebo recipients, Ad26.COV2.S recipients showed higher spike-specific TCR breadth (P = 0.0014). After vaccination, spike-specific CD8+ and CD4+ T cell responses were reported to show substantial breadth.

Sequencing used peripheral blood, obtained after recovery from COVID-19. The chain uses TRBV6-2 or TRBV6-3 and TRBJ1-5; the D segment cannot be called with confidence. This sequence was found in a human donor who had recovered from COVID-19. The nucleotide sequence is given as TGTGCCAGCAGTTACCCTGATCAGCCCCAGCATTTT. Translated, this gives CASSYPDQPQHF.